The following is a TCR beta chain sequence with its context. The germline gives CDR1 MNHEY, CDR2 SVGEGT. The J segment lost 2 bases and the V segment lost 6 bases, leaving 13 bases of the junction unmatched. The CDR3 extends over 17 amino acids. The sample is drawn from a study of blood T cells in healthy people across ages. A J-beta primer mix and a sample-barcoded 5' primer were used in a second PCR of about 6 to 12 cycles. Unique molecular identifiers of 12 random nucleotides labeled each cDNA. From the 5' RACE reads, TCRdb called clonotypes with MiXCR, one entry per CDR3 protein. Of hundreds of thousands of distinct CDR3 sequences in the sample, 55% to 65% were seen once.

The sequenced sample was blood. The rearrangement joins TRBV6-2 or TRBV6-3 to TRBJ2-3; TRBD2 aligns across 8 bases. This sequence originates from a man between 25 and 39 years old in good health. The CDR3 DNA reads TGTGCCAGCAGCTTCAGTTTTAGCGGGGCCGTCACAGATACGCAGTATTTT. This sequence encodes CASSFSFSGAVTDTQYF.